One TCR beta chain is described in this entry. The antigen remains unidentified. The V end was cut by 0 bases, the J end by 2 bases, with 9 bases between. CDR3 length: 15 residues. Germline assignment: CDR1 SGHRS and CDR2 YFSETQ. A single record per CDR3 protein comes from TCRdb applying MiXCR to the 5' RACE reads. Of hundreds of thousands of distinct CDR3 sequences in the sample, about 20% were seen once. This entry comes from a study of T-cell memory formation after mild COVID-19. Overall study findings and caveats: Pre-infection memory showed some responding clones, and this suggested that cross-reactive memory joined. Nothing confirmed that second-wave clones peaking on day 37 were specific for SARS-CoV-2. CD4+ clones that contracted lay mainly in CM and EM; CD8+ ones lay in EMRA. CD4/CD8 balance characterized clones contracting day 15 to 85, and CD4+ skew characterized later expanders.

This chain uses TRBV5-1 with TRBJ1-5; D remains ambiguous. This clonotype was obtained from a man between 18 and 35 years old who had mild COVID-19 (a few samples of this study predate the infection). Cell type and time point are not known. Sequenced: PBMCs or a T cell subset sorted from them (not recorded which). Here the CDR3 DNA reads TGCGCCAGCAGCTTGGCACCAGACGGCAATCAGCCCCAGCATTTT. Amino acids: CASSLAPDGNQPQHF.